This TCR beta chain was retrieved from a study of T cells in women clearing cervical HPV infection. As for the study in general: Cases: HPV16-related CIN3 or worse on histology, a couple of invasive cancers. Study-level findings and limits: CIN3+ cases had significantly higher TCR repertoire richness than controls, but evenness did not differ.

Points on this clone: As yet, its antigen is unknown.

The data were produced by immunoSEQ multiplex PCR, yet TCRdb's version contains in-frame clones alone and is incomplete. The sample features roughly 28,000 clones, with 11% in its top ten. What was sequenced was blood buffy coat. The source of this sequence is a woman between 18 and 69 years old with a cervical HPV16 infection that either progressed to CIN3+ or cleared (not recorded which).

Partial CDR3 DNA: TGTGCCAGCAGCTTGGCGGGGACTTTTACTATGAATGAG. This translates into CASSLAGTFTMNE. The whole CDR3 region reads CASSLAGTFTMNEQFF. This sequence joins TRBV5-4 and TRBJ2-1, with a weak D call TRBD2 (6 bases). The read stops 3 residues short of the end of the CDR3; the missing end is completed from the germline J gene. Germline CDR1 SGHNT, CDR2 YYREEE (reference sequence). The CDR3 covers 16 residues. Trimming removed 0 bases from V and 7 bases from J, with 17 bases in between.